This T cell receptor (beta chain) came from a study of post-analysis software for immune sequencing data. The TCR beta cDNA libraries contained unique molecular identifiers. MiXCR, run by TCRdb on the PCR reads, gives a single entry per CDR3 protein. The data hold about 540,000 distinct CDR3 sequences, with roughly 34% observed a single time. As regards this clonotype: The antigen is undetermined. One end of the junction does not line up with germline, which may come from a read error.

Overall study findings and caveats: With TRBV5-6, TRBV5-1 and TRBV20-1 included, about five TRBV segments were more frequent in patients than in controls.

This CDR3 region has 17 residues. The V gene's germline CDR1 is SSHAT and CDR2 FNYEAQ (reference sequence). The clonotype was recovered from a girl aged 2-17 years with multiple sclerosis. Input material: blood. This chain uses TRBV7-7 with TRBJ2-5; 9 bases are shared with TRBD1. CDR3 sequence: CASSLNQRQGVEETQYF. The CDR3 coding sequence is TGTGCTAGCAGCTTAAACCAAAGACAGGGGGTGGAGGAGACCCAGTACTTC.